This T cell receptor (beta chain) was observed in a study of T cell responses to AZD1222 COVID-19 vaccine. Germline assignment: CDR1 ENHRY and CDR2 SYGVKD. CDR3 length: 17 residues. V lost 2 bases, J lost 4 bases, and 10 bases stayed unmatched. This clone was counted a single time. Its antigen is unknown. Profiled with immunoSEQ multiplex PCR; TCRdb holds only in-frame clones, not every one. The data show about 94,000 clones, about 85% seen once. Second doses were pooled across both intervals (about 4 or about 12 weeks). Notes on the study in general: Recipients of two AZD1222 doses showed rising Spike-specific TCR breadth and depth. The sample set comprised mostly white British donors with more females, and clonal diversity was possibly underestimated. Targeting of unmutated variant regions was reportedly seen in nearly half of spike-specific TCRs.

The clonotype was recovered from an adult who received the AZD1222 COVID-19 vaccine. Sequenced here: peripheral blood, sampled 28 days after the second AZD1222 dose. V is TRBV10-3 and J is TRBJ1-4; 7 positions match TRBD1. The CDR3 DNA reads as TGTGCCATCAGTGAGAACCTTTGGACAGGTGATAATGAAAAACTGTTTTTT. The encoded protein is CAISENLWTGDNEKLFF.